These T cell receptor beta chains were read from a single sample in a study of cytomegalovirus exposure and HLA in healthy donors. TCRdb's copy holds only in-frame clones and misses some; the assay was immunoSEQ multiplex PCR. This table holds around 130,000 clones, around four fifths found once. Sequencing input: PBMCs. The receptors were sampled from a woman between 35 and 50 years old in good health and CMV-seropositive. Each CDR3 is given with its conserved first and last residue. A D gene is named only where the DNA matches it firmly. Part of the rows lack a size; the others show once, few, many or a class for expanded clones.

>TRBD1|TRBJ1-2|TRBV27|once
TGTGCCAGCAGCCTGACAGGGATTTTCGGCTACACCTTC
CASSLTGIFGYTF
>TRBD2|TRBJ2-1|TRBV9|NA
TGTGCCAGCAGTCGAAAGCGGGAGTACAATGAGCAGTTCTTC
CASSRKREYNEQFF
>TRBD1|TRBJ2-6|TRBV7-2|few
TGTGCCAGCAGCCCGGTAAGACAGGGGCGCTCTGGGGCCAACGTCCTGACTTTC
CASSPVRQGRSGANVLTF
>TRBD1|TRBJ1-5|TRBV9|NA
TGTGCCAGCAGCGTAGGGACAGGGCATCAGCCCCAGCATTTT
CASSVGTGHQPQHF
>NA|TRBJ1-2|TRBV4-1|once
TGCGCCAGCAGCCAAGATCCCAGGGGAATTCTCTCTACTAACTATGGCTACACCTTC
CASSQDPRGILSTNYGYTF
>TRBD1|TRBJ2-2|TRBV18|NA
TGTGCCAGCTCACCGGGACAGGGGGCGGACACCGGGGAGCTGTTTTTT
CASSPGQGADTGELFF
>NA|TRBJ2-1|TRBV7-9|few
TGTGCCAGCAGCTTATTAGAGGTGAGCTCCTACAATGAGCAGTTCTTC
CASSLLEVSSYNEQFF
>NA|TRBJ2-7|TRBV7-2|NA
TGTGCCAGCAGCTTACAGGAGGGAGGCTACGAGCAGTACTTC
CASSLQEGGYEQYF
>NA|TRBJ1-5|TRBV5-6|NA
TGTGCCAGCAGCTTGCTCGAGGGTGCAAATCAGCCCCAGCATTTT
CASSLLEGANQPQHF
>TRBD1|TRBJ1-4|TRBV28|NA
TGTGCCAGCAGTTTACGACAGGGGTTACTGTTTTTT
CASSLRQGLLFF
>TRBD1|TRBJ2-5|TRBV7-2|NA
TGTGCCAGCAGCTACAGGGGGCCGGGAGAGACCCAGTACTTC
CASSYRGPGETQYF
>TRBD1|TRBJ2-1|TRBV5-1|NA
TGCGCCAGCAGCCTTGGGACAGGGTTAGGCAATGAGCAGTTCTTC
CASSLGTGLGNEQFF
>NA|TRBJ1-3|TRBV7-8|medium-sized
TGTGCCAGCAGCTTAGCGCCATGGGCAACTGGAAACACCATATATTTT
CASSLAPWATGNTIYF
>TRBD1|TRBJ2-5|TRBV28|NA
TGTGCCAGCAGTTCGCGGACAGGGACAGAGACCCAGTACTTC
CASSSRTGTETQYF
>NA|TRBJ1-2|TRBV7-2|NA
TGTGCCAGCAGCTTGATGCACAGGGTTCCTTCTGGCCACACCTTC
CASSLMHRVPSGHTF
>NA|TRBJ1-6|TRBV7-9|NA
TGTGCCAGCAGCTTAGAAGGGGATTCACCCCTCCACTTT
CASSLEGDSPLHF
>NA|TRBJ1-2|TRBV6-1|NA
TGTGCCAGCAGTGGGGTTGGGACTGCCGCTAACTATGGCTACACCTTC
CASSGVGTAANYGYTF
>TRBD1|TRBJ2-5|TRBV15|NA
TGTGCCACCGGGGGGTCAGGGGGCCTCCAAGAGACCCAGTACTTC
CATGGSGGLQETQYF
>NA|TRBJ2-1|TRBV11-2|few
TGTGCCAGCAGCTTATTGACACCGTACAATGAGCAGTTCTTC
CASSLLTPYNEQFF
>NA|TRBJ2-2|TRBV4-2|NA
TGTGCCAGCAGCCAGAACGACAGAAACACCGGGGAGCTGTTTTTT
CASSQNDRNTGELFF
>NA|TRBJ1-1|TRBV23-1|few
TGCGCCAGCAGTCACCGGAGAAGACAGAAACCGAACACTGAAGCTTTCTTT
CASSHRRRQKPNTEAFF
>NA|TRBJ1-3|TRBV4-3|NA
TGCGCCAGCAGCCAAGAAGGGGTGGCTGGAAACACCATATATTTT
CASSQEGVAGNTIYF
>TRBD1|TRBJ2-2|TRBV7-9|NA
TGTGCCAGCAGCTTGGGACAGGGACGTGCCGGGGAGCTGTTTTTT
CASSLGQGRAGELFF
>NA|TRBJ1-6|TRBV28|NA
TGTGCCAGCATCCCGAGCCAGGGAAATAATTCACCCCTCCACTTT
CASIPSQGNNSPLHF
>TRBD1|TRBJ1-4|TRBV5-5|NA
TGCGCCAGCAGCCAAGGCGACGGGACAGGGAATGAAAAACTGTTTTTT
CASSQGDGTGNEKLFF
>TRBD1|TRBJ1-1|TRBV5-5|NA
TGTGCCAGCAGCTCGAGAACTGGACAGGGGACTGAAGCTTTCTTT
CASSSRTGQGTEAFF